This is a list of T cell receptor beta chains from one sample in a study of T cells in Graves' hyperthyroidism and ophthalmopathy. TCRdb passed the multiplex PCR reads through MiXCR, listing each CDR3 protein once. The sample includes hundreds of thousands of distinct CDR3 sequences, around 15% seen only once; the top ten take 3.5% to 4%. Sequenced sample: blood. The receptors derive from a woman under 40 with Graves' hyperthyroidism. The CDR3 runs from the conserved cysteine through the conserved F or W. The D gene is left open where the match is weak. The size of a clone is reported for some rows only, either as once, few or many, or as a class for expanded clones.

abundance: .; j_gene: TRBJ1-4; d_gene: .; v_gene: TRBV28; CDR3aa: CASSLTRGPLNEKLFF; CDR3nt: TGTGCCAGCAGTTTAACGAGGGGACCGCTTAATGAAAAACTGTTTTTT
abundance: many; j_gene: TRBJ1-1; d_gene: .; v_gene: TRBV7-3; CDR3aa: CASSHGTEDMNTEAFF; CDR3nt: TGTGCCAGCAGCCACGGGACGGAAGACATGAACACTGAAGCTTTCTTT
abundance: once; j_gene: TRBJ1-3; d_gene: TRBD1; v_gene: TRBV11-2; CDR3aa: CASSFQGGSGNTIYF; CDR3nt: TGTGCCAGCAGTTTTCAGGGGGGCTCTGGAAACACCATATATTTT
abundance: many; j_gene: TRBJ1-2; d_gene: .; v_gene: TRBV5-1; CDR3aa: CASSLDVGRDYGYTF; CDR3nt: TGCGCCAGCAGCTTGGATGTAGGCAGAGACTATGGCTACACCTTC
abundance: many; j_gene: TRBJ2-5; d_gene: .; v_gene: TRBV29-1; CDR3aa: CSVGGSGAGTQYF; CDR3nt: TGCAGCGTTGGCGGCTCCGGGGCCGGGACCCAGTACTTC
abundance: .; j_gene: TRBJ2-7; d_gene: .; v_gene: TRBV7-9; CDR3aa: CASSLEGGSPPYEQYF; CDR3nt: TGTGCCAGCAGCTTAGAAGGGGGGAGCCCTCCATACGAGCAGTACTTC
abundance: .; j_gene: TRBJ1-5; d_gene: .; v_gene: TRBV6-1; CDR3aa: CASRGPGRQPQHF; CDR3nt: TGTGCCAGCAGGGGACCAGGTAGGCAGCCCCAGCATTTT
abundance: many; j_gene: TRBJ2-5; d_gene: TRBD1; v_gene: TRBV11-1; CDR3aa: CASSLGTGGPLEYF; CDR3nt: TGTGCCAGCAGCTTAGGAACAGGGGGCCCATTGGAGTACTTC
abundance: few; j_gene: TRBJ2-1; d_gene: .; v_gene: TRBV7-2; CDR3aa: CASSQLNNEQFF; CDR3nt: TGTGCCAGCAGCCAGCTGAACAATGAGCAGTTCTTC
abundance: many; j_gene: TRBJ2-1; d_gene: TRBD2; v_gene: TRBV7-8; CDR3aa: CASSLGRTSGSPRQANEQFF; CDR3nt: TGTGCCAGCAGCTTAGGGAGGACTAGCGGGAGTCCGAGGCAGGCCAATGAGCAGTTCTTC
abundance: many; j_gene: TRBJ2-7; d_gene: TRBD2; v_gene: TRBV6-2/TRBV6-3; CDR3aa: CASSSPRTSGSQYEQYF; CDR3nt: TGTGCCAGCAGTTCCCCGAGGACTAGCGGGAGTCAATACGAGCAGTACTTC
abundance: .; j_gene: TRBJ2-2; d_gene: .; v_gene: TRBV7-6; CDR3aa: CASSLVPANTGELFF; CDR3nt: TGTGCCAGCAGCTTAGTCCCCGCGAACACCGGGGAGCTGTTTTTT
abundance: many; j_gene: TRBJ2-1; d_gene: TRBD2; v_gene: TRBV20-1; CDR3aa: CSARTSEYNEQFF; CDR3nt: TGCAGTGCCCGGACTAGCGAATACAATGAGCAGTTCTTC
abundance: many; j_gene: TRBJ2-3; d_gene: .; v_gene: TRBV30; CDR3aa: CAWSSAGAFTDTQYF; CDR3nt: TGTGCCTGGAGTTCGGCAGGGGCGTTCACAGATACGCAGTATTTT
abundance: few; j_gene: TRBJ2-1; d_gene: .; v_gene: TRBV9; CDR3aa: CASSVGASYLNEQFF; CDR3nt: TGTGCCAGCAGCGTAGGAGCTTCCTACTTAAATGAGCAGTTCTTC
abundance: many; j_gene: TRBJ2-3; d_gene: .; v_gene: TRBV5-1; CDR3aa: CASSLLVSRTDTQYF; CDR3nt: TGCGCCAGCAGCTTGTTGGTCAGCCGCACAGATACGCAGTATTTT
abundance: few; j_gene: TRBJ2-3; d_gene: .; v_gene: TRBV9; CDR3aa: CASSPPLNTDTQYF; CDR3nt: TGTGCCAGCAGCCCTCCACTCAACACAGATACGCAGTATTTT
abundance: .; j_gene: TRBJ2-3; d_gene: TRBD2; v_gene: TRBV12-3/TRBV12-4; CDR3aa: CATDDMASGRETDTQYF; CDR3nt: TGTGCCACCGACGATATGGCTAGCGGGAGGGAAACAGATACGCAGTATTTT
abundance: .; j_gene: TRBJ2-1; d_gene: TRBD1; v_gene: TRBV9; CDR3aa: CASSATGANEQFF; CDR3nt: TGTGCCAGCAGCGCCACAGGGGCTAATGAGCAGTTCTTC
abundance: many; j_gene: TRBJ2-3; d_gene: .; v_gene: TRBV18; CDR3aa: CASSPQANGADTQYF; CDR3nt: TGTGCCAGCTCACCGCAGGCCAACGGAGCAGATACGCAGTATTTT
abundance: many; j_gene: TRBJ2-3; d_gene: .; v_gene: TRBV10-3; CDR3aa: CAISDPVRDTQYF; CDR3nt: TGTGCCATCAGTGATCCTGTTCGGGATACGCAGTATTTT
abundance: .; j_gene: TRBJ2-2; d_gene: .; v_gene: TRBV6-1; CDR3aa: CASSEFYRELFF; CDR3nt: TGTGCCAGCAGTGAATTTTACCGGGAGCTGTTTTTT
abundance: once; j_gene: TRBJ2-2; d_gene: .; v_gene: TRBV2; CDR3aa: CASSESGRRTGELFF; CDR3nt: TGTGCCAGCAGTGAATCTGGGAGGCGCACCGGGGAGCTGTTTTTT
abundance: .; j_gene: TRBJ1-3; d_gene: .; v_gene: TRBV5-1; CDR3aa: CASSPAAGGNTIYF; CDR3nt: TGCGCCAGCAGCCCCGCAGCGGGGGGAAACACCATATATTTT
abundance: many; j_gene: TRBJ1-1; d_gene: .; v_gene: TRBV28; CDR3aa: CASSSSTVYTEAFF; CDR3nt: .
abundance: .; j_gene: TRBJ1-1; d_gene: TRBD1; v_gene: TRBV5-1; CDR3aa: CASSLPGTVNTEAFF; CDR3nt: TGCGCCAGCAGTTTACCCGGGACAGTGAACACTGAAGCTTTCTTT
abundance: few; j_gene: TRBJ2-7; d_gene: .; v_gene: TRBV20-1; CDR3aa: CSASPGNEQYF; CDR3nt: TGCAGTGCTAGTCCCGGGAACGAGCAGTACTTC
abundance: .; j_gene: TRBJ2-2; d_gene: TRBD1; v_gene: TRBV15; CDR3aa: CATSRDPTGGELFF; CDR3nt: TGTGCCACCAGCAGAGATCCGACAGGGGGGGAGCTGTTTTTT
abundance: many; j_gene: TRBJ1-1; d_gene: .; v_gene: TRBV5-1; CDR3aa: CASSLVVGLEAFF; CDR3nt: TGCGCCAGCAGCTTGGTTGTGGGTCTAGAAGCTTTCTTT
abundance: many; j_gene: TRBJ2-5; d_gene: .; v_gene: TRBV3-1; CDR3aa: CASSQDGRGRQETQYF; CDR3nt: TGTGCCAGCAGCCAAGATGGCAGGGGTCGCCAAGAGACCCAGTACTTC
abundance: few; j_gene: TRBJ2-1; d_gene: .; v_gene: TRBV5-1; CDR3aa: CASSSYWTFF; CDR3nt: TGCGCCAGCAGTTCGTACTGGACGTTCTTC
abundance: .; j_gene: TRBJ1-3; d_gene: TRBD1; v_gene: TRBV20-1; CDR3aa: CSAHRGGRGSGNTIYF; CDR3nt: TGCAGTGCTCACAGGGGAGGGAGAGGATCTGGAAACACCATATATTTT
abundance: many; j_gene: TRBJ2-3; d_gene: TRBD2; v_gene: TRBV12-3/TRBV12-4; CDR3aa: CASSPDQVAGAHTDTQYF; CDR3nt: TGTGCCAGCAGTCCCGACCAGGTAGCGGGAGCTCACACAGATACGCAGTATTTT